One and the same sample provided the 12 T cell receptor beta chains below, sequenced in a study of T cells expressing NK-cell markers. TCRdb re-called the 5' RACE reads and shows each CDR3 protein once, DNA omitted. The sample has 350,000 to 450,000 distinct CDR3 sequences, and its top ten clones hold roughly 5.5%. The material sequenced was blood T cells: a sorted CD56 or NKG2C T cell subset, CD4+ or CD8+ T cells, or bulk PBMC T cells (not recorded which). These TCRs come from a man aged 18-70 years in good health.

The chain links TRBV5-5 to TRBJ1-4. Germline V gene sequence: CDR1 SGHKS, CDR2 YYEKEE (reference sequence). The CDR3 totals 18 residues. CDR3 amino acids: CASSLSTPGRGPNEKLFF.

The chain links TRBV12-3 or TRBV12-4 to TRBJ2-5; the D gene TCRdb calls, TRBD2, cannot be checked with no DNA. This CDR3 has 16 residues. The CDR3: CASSPRNSGGAGAQYF.

This chain links TRBV29-1 with TRBJ2-2; the TRBD2 assignment by TCRdb is unverifiable without DNA. The CDR3 is made up of 16 amino acids. CDR1 SQVTM and CDR2 ANQGSEA come from the germline V gene. CDR3 region: CSVVGLAGENTGELFF.

This chain uses TRBV11-2 with TRBJ2-5; TCRdb proposes TRBD1, but this gene call is untestable without DNA. The CDR3 runs to 14 residues. CDR1 is SGHAT, CDR2 FQNNGV, per germline. The chain's CDR3 is CASSLRGTWETQYF. Full variable domain (rest looked up from reference TRBV11-2 and TRBJ2-5): EAGVAQSPRYKIIEKRQSVAFWCNPISGHATLYWYQQILGQGPKLLIQFQNNGVVDDSQLPKDRFSAERLKGVDSTLKIQPAKLEDSAVYLCASSLRGTWETQYFGPGTRLLVL.

The V gene is TRBV7-2, the J gene TRBJ2-2; TCRdb picks TRBD1, but there is no DNA to check that call. The V gene's germline CDR1 is SGHTA and CDR2 FQGNSA. The CDR3 is 15 amino acids. CDR3 residues: CASSPTGKSTGELFF.

The chain is built from TRBV12-3 or TRBV12-4 and TRBJ2-5. The CDR3 length is 13 residues. CDR3 region: CASAQGGKETQYF.

The chain uses TRBV28 and TRBJ2-7; TCRdb returns TRBD2, unconfirmable since there is no DNA. Looked up from germline, CDR1 is MDHEN and CDR2 is SYDVKM. This CDR3 has 19 amino acids. CDR3 amino acids: CASSPIVGTTISQAYEQYF.

V usage is TRBV5-1 and J usage is TRBJ1-5. This CDR3 contains 15 residues. The germline V gene encodes CDR1 SGHRS and CDR2 YFSETQ. The CDR3 sequence: CASSLTDPSNQPQHF. Looking up the rest from reference TRBV5-1 and TRBJ1-5 gives the full variable domain: KAGVTQTPRYLIKTRGQQVTLSCSPISGHRSVSWYQQTPGQGLQFLFEYFSETQRNKGNFPGRFSGRQFSNSRSEMNVSTLELGDSALYLCASSLTDPSNQPQHFGDGTRLSIL.

The chain joins TRBV10-2 to TRBJ2-5; the TCRdb call, TRBD1, lacks DNA for checking. The CDR3 spans 14 residues. Germline V gives CDR1 WSHSY, CDR2 SAAADI. The CDR3 reads CASSDRVYQETQYF.

This sequence joins TRBV13 and TRBJ1-1. Germline loops: CDR1 PRHDT, CDR2 FYEKMQ (reference sequence). The CDR3 runs to 14 residues. The chain's CDR3 is CASSLGLGTTEAFF.

The rearrangement uses TRBV5-1 and TRBJ2-5. Germline V gives CDR1 SGHRS, CDR2 YFSETQ. The CDR3 is 13 amino acids. CDR3 sequence: CASSLQPTETQYF.

The rearrangement joins TRBV9 to TRBJ2-7. There are 17 residues in the CDR3. Germline lookup yields CDR1 SGDLS and CDR2 YYNGEE. This CDR3 is CASSVDSDFLFSYEQYF.